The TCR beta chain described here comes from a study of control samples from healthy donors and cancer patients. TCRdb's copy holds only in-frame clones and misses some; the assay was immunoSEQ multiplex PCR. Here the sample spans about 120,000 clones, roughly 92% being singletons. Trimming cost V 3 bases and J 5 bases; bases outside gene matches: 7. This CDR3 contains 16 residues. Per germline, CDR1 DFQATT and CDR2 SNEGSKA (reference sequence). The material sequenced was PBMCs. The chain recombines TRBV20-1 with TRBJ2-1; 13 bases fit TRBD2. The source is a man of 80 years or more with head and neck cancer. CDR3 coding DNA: TGCAGTGCTAGTGGACTAGCGGGAGTCGGCAACAATGAGCAGTTCTTC. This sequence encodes CSASGLAGVGNNEQFF.